This entry features one T cell receptor (beta chain) sequence. What it binds is not known. The CDR3 totals 13 residues. Germline V lookup: CDR1 MNHEY, CDR2 SMNVEV (reference sequence). Unmatched junction bases numbered 4, after V lost 6 bases and J lost 4 bases. Sequenced by immunoSEQ multiplex PCR; TCRdb stores in-frame clones only, minus some. The sample lists under 150,000 clones; 85% to 95% were seen once. This entry belongs to a study of graft-versus-host responses after intestinal transplantation. General study points: Those patients showing graft-donor T cell macrochimerism displayed high graft-versus-host to host-versus-graft clonal ratios in allografts.

This TCR was recovered from a human donor who received an intestinal transplant. The sequences come from unstimulated CD4+ T cells sorted from spleen or lymph node cells, collected before intestinal transplant. The gene calls are TRBV27 and TRBJ1-2, with TRBD1 matching 8 bases. For the CDR3, the DNA is TGTGCCAGCAGCCCCGACAGGGGCTATGGCTACACCTTC. Translation gives CASSPDRGYGYTF.